The present T cell receptor beta chain was sequenced within a study of control samples from healthy donors and cancer patients. Germline loops: CDR1 MGHRA, CDR2 YSYEKL. This CDR3 region has 17 residues. V was clipped by 0 bases and J by 6 bases; unmatched bases: 11. Libraries were prepared by immunoSEQ multiplex PCR; TCRdb keeps only in-frame clonotypes and omits some of them. The data hold 260,000 or so clones, with approximately 80% observed a single time. The genes are TRBV4-1 and TRBJ2-3; 8 bases are shared with TRBD2. The source material was PBMCs. The sequence was collected from a woman between 55 and 75 years old with lung cancer. In nucleotides, the CDR3 is TGCGCCAGCAGCCAAGAGGCGAACGGGGGGGTAGGGGATACGCAGTATTTT. This sequence encodes CASSQEANGGVGDTQYF.